This passage covers 9 T cell receptor beta chains from one sample sequenced in a study of cytomegalovirus exposure and HLA in healthy donors. Both 60 Vbeta primers and 13 Jbeta primers went into the PCR. Using immunoSEQ multiplex PCR, the repertoire was profiled, and TCRdb retains in-frame clones only, with some absent. The sample contains about 160,000 clones, about three quarters of which appear only once. The sequenced sample consisted of PBMCs. Source of these receptors: a woman between 35 and 50 years old in good health and CMV-seropositive.

The rearrangement joins TRBV13 to TRBJ2-7; D is possibly TRBD2 (5 bases). The V end was cut by 3 bases, the J end by 4 bases, with 22 bases between. This CDR3 spans 17 amino acids. Germline CDR1 PRHDT, CDR2 FYEKMQ (reference sequence). DNA for the CDR3: TGTGCCAGCAGCTTCTCCCCGGAGGACTTCGGAACTTACGAGCAGTACTTC. As protein: CASSFSPEDFGTYEQYF.

The rearrangement uses TRBV5-6 and TRBJ2-7, with 8 bases identical to TRBD1. The CDR3 loop spans 17 amino acids. Trimming removed 4 bases from V and 3 bases from J; junction bases left unmatched: 15. Germline CDR1 SGHDT, CDR2 YYEEEE. CDR3 sequence reads: CASSLRRRTGSSYEQYF. Written as DNA, the CDR3 is TGTGCCAGCAGCCTACGCCGTCGGACAGGGTCTAGCTACGAGCAGTACTTC.

The rearrangement links TRBV5-6 to TRBJ1-1; no clear D. CDR1 SGHDT and CDR2 YYEEEE come from the germline V gene. Deletions cut 3 bases from V and 3 bases from J, with 18 bases between. The CDR3 covers 16 residues. The CDR3 DNA sequence: TGTGCCAGCAGCTCCGACAATCTGAGATGGGACACTGAAGCTTTCTTT. Its translation: CASSSDNLRWDTEAFF.

The DNA for the CDR3 is TGCGCCAGCAGCGCCAGCAGGGAACGTGGTGAAAAACTGTTTTTT. Translation gives CASSASRERGEKLFF. V gene TRBV5-1 combines with J gene TRBJ1-4, with a possible D match to TRBD1 (5 bases). The CDR3 runs 15 residues. The germline CDR1 and CDR2 sequences are SGHRS and YFSETQ. V gave up 4 bases and J gave up 7 bases, with 17 bases separating them.

This clone was counted once. The gene calls are TRBV6-6 and TRBJ1-6, with TRBD1 matching 7 bases. Trimming took 1 base from V and 8 from J; bases not matched to a gene: 2. CDR1 is MNHNY and CDR2 is SVGAGI in the germline V gene (reference sequence). This CDR3 contains 14 residues. CDR3 region: CASSYYRGDSPLHF. The CDR3 DNA reads as TGTGCCAGCAGTTACTACAGGGGAGATTCACCCCTCCACTTT.

A note on this clone: The junction departs from the called germline gene at one end, perhaps through a read error. The chain recombines TRBV7-9 with TRBJ1-2; D not certain. The CDR3 consists of 14 residues. The germline V gene has CDR1 SEHNR and CDR2 FQNEAQ (reference sequence). The CDR3 DNA sequence: TGTTCCAGCAGCTTAGGACCGGATTCGGGAGGCTACACCTTC. Protein product: CSSSLGPDSGGYTF. Complete variable domain (other parts from reference TRBV7-9 and TRBJ1-2): DTGVSQNPRHKITKRGQNVTFRCDPISEHNRLYWYRQTLGQGPEFLTYFQNEAQLEKSRLLSDRFSAERPKGSFSTLEIQRTEQGDSAMYLCSSSLGPDSGGYTFGSGTRLTVV.

The CDR3 loop reads CASSIDRSTMGTQYF. The CDR3 nucleotides are TGTGCCAGTAGTATCGACAGGTCGACTATGGGGACCCAGTACTTC. The chain links TRBV19 to TRBJ2-5, with D tentatively TRBD1 (6 bases). The germline V gene has CDR1 LNHDA and CDR2 SQIVND (reference sequence). V was cut by 3 bases and J by 7 bases, with 18 bases left in between. The CDR3 runs 15 residues.

The V gene is TRBV4-1, the J gene TRBJ1-5, with unresolved D. Germline assignment: CDR1 MGHRA and CDR2 YSYEKL. The CDR3 has 14 residues. V lost 5 bases and J lost 2, with 10 bases in between. DNA for the CDR3: TGCGCCAGCAGCTCTGTAACGGGCAATCAGCCCCAGCATTTT. Amino acid sequence: CASSSVTGNQPQHF.

V gene TRBV2 combines with J gene TRBJ1-2; 8 positions agree with TRBD1. CDR1 and CDR2 (germline): SNHLY, FYNNEI. V dropped 6 bases and J dropped 9; count of bases not matched to a gene: 12. The CDR3 has 14 amino acids. CDR3 in amino acids: CASRAGQALFSYTF. The DNA of the CDR3 is TGTGCCAGCAGAGCGGGACAGGCCCTATTCAGCTACACCTTC.